Reported below is one T cell receptor beta chain. These data belong to a study of control samples from healthy donors and cancer patients. The CDR3 loop spans 13 amino acids. The V end lost 6 bases, the J end lost 7 bases, and 18 bases lay between the germline ends. Germline CDR1 is SQVTM and CDR2 is ANQGSEA. Using immunoSEQ multiplex PCR, the repertoire was profiled, and TCRdb retains in-frame clones only, with some absent. The table includes 130,000 to 150,000 clones, 80% to 95% detected once. The clonotype originates from a man between 18 and 35 years old in good health. J is TRBJ1-1 and V is TRBV29-1, with D perhaps TRBD1 (5 bases). The sample taken for sequencing was blood. CDR3: CSVKLPLQVEAFF. The CDR3 DNA follows: TGCAGCGTCAAATTACCCTTACAGGTTGAAGCTTTCTTT.